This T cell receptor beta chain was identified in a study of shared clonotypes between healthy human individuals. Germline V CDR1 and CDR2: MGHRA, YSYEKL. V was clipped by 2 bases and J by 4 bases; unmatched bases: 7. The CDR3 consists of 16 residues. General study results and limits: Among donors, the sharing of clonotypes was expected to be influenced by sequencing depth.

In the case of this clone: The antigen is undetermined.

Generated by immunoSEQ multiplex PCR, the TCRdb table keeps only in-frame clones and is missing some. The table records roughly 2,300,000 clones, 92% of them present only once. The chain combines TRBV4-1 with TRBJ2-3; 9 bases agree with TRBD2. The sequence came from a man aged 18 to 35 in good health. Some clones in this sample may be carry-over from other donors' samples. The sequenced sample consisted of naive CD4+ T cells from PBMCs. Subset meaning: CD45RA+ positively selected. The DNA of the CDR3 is TGCGCCAGCAGCCAATTCCCTAGCGGGAACTCAGATACGCAGTATTTT. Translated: CASSQFPSGNSDTQYF.